Described below is a single T cell receptor beta chain sequence and its context. The antigen is unknown. TCRdb's copy holds only in-frame clones and misses some; the assay was immunoSEQ multiplex PCR. Altogether around 200,000 clones are present, almost 90% being singletons, with the ten largest covering 7.5% to 9.5%. Germline CDR1 and CDR2: SGHAT and FQNNGV. The V and J ends lost 1 base and 5 bases respectively, with 14 bases between them. The CDR3 covers 16 residues. This entry belongs to a study of T cell responses to AZD1222 COVID-19 vaccine. Study findings and constraints: Following two doses of AZD1222, Spike-specific TCR breadth and depth rose. The sample set comprised mostly white British donors with more females, and clonal diversity was possibly underestimated.

The sample consisted of peripheral blood, taken on day 0 of AZD1222 vaccination. The TCR was taken from an adult in good health. The chain is built from TRBV11-2 and TRBJ2-2; possible D gene TRBD1, 7 bases. The CDR3 bases are TGTGCCAGCAGCTTAGTGGAGGGGGCCGGAACCGGGGAGCTGTTTTTT. Amino acid sequence: CASSLVEGAGTGELFF.